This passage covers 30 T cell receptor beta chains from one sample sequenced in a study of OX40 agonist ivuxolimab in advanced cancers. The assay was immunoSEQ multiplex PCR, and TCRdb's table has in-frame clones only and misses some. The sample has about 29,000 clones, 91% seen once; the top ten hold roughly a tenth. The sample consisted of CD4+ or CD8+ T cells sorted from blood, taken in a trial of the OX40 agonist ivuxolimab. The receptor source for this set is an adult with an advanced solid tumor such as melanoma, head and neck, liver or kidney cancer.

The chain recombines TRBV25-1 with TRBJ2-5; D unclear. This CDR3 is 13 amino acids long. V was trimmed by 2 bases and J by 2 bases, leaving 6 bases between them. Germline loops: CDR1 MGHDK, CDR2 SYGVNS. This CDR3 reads CASSERVQETQYF. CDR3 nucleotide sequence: TGTGCCAGCAGTGAACGGGTACAAGAGACCCAGTACTTC.

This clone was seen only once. The CDR3 loop reads CASSPSGSRRASSNQPQHF. The CDR3 nucleotides read TGCGCCAGCAGCCCGTCGGGATCCCGTAGGGCCTCTAGCAATCAGCCCCAGCATTTT. The J gene is TRBJ1-5, the V gene TRBV4-1; D is ambiguous. The CDR3 totals 19 residues. The V gene's germline CDR1 is MGHRA and CDR2 YSYEKL. Between the trimmed V and J ends, which lost 4 bases and 0 bases, there was a span of 22 bases.

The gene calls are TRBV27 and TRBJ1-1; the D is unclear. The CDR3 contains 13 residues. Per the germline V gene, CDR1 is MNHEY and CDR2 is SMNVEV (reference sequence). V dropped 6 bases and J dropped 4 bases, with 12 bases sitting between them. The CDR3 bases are TGTGCCAGCAGAATGGTCGGGGTCACTGAAGCTTTCTTT. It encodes CASRMVGVTEAFF.

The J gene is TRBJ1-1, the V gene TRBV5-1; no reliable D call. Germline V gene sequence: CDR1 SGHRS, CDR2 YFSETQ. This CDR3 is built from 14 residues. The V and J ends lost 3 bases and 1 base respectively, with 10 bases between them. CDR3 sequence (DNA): TGCGCCAGCAGCTACCGGACGGGGAACACTGAAGCTTTCTTT. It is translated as CASSYRTGNTEAFF. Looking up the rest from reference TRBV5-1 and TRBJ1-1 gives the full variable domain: KAGVTQTPRYLIKTRGQQVTLSCSPISGHRSVSWYQQTPGQGLQFLFEYFSETQRNKGNFPGRFSGRQFSNSRSEMNVSTLELGDSALYLCASSYRTGNTEAFFGQGTRLTVV.

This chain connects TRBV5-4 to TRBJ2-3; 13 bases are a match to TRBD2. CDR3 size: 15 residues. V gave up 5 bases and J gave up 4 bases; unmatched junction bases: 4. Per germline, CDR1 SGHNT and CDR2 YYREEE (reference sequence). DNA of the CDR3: TGTGCCAGCAGAACAACTAGCGGGGGGGCAGATACGCAGTATTTT. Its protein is CASRTTSGGADTQYF.

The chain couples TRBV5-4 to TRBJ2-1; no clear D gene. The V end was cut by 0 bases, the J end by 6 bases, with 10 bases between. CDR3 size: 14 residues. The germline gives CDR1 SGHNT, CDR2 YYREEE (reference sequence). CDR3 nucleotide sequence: TGTGCCAGCAGCTTGGAAATGAACCTCAATGAGCAGTTCTTC. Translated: CASSLEMNLNEQFF.

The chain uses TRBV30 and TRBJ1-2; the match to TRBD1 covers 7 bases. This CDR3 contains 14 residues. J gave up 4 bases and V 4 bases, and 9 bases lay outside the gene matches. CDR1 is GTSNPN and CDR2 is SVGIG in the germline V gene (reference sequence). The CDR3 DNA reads TGTGCCTGGACCGGACAGGCGAACTTCTATGGCTACACCTTC. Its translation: CAWTGQANFYGYTF.

For the CDR3, the DNA is TGTGCCTGGAGATCAATCCTTAATGGCTACACCTTC. Translated: CAWRSILNGYTF. The chain couples TRBV30 to TRBJ1-2; no firm D call. The CDR3 runs 12 residues. Germline CDR1 and CDR2: GTSNPN and SVGIG (reference sequence). The ends were cut back, 3 bases at V and 6 bases at J, with 11 bases in the middle.

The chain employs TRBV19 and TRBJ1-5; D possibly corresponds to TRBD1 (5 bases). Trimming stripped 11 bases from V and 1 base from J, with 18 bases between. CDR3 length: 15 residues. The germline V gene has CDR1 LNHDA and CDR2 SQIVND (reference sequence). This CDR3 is CASQGAIGSNQPQHF. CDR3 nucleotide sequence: TGTGCCTCCCAAGGGGCCATCGGGAGCAATCAGCCCCAGCATTTT. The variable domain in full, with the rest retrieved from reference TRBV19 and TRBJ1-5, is DGGITQSPKYLFRKEGQNVTLSCEQNLNHDAMYWYRQDPGQGLRLIYYSQIVNDFQKGDIAEGYSVSREKKESFPLTVTSAQKNPTAFYLCASQGAIGSNQPQHFGDGTRLSIL.

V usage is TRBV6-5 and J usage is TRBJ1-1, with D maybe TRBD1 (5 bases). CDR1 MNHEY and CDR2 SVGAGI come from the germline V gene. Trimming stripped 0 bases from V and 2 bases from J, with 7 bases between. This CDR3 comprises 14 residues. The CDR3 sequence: CASSYSQGNTEAFF. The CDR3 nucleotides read TGTGCCAGCAGTTACTCCCAGGGAAACACTGAAGCTTTCTTT.

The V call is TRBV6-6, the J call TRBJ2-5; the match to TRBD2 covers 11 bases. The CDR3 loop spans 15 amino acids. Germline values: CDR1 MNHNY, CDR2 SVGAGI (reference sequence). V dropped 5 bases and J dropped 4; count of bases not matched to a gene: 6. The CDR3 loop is CASSMTGLAGETQYF. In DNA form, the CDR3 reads TGTGCCAGCAGTATGACCGGACTAGCGGGAGAGACCCAGTACTTC.

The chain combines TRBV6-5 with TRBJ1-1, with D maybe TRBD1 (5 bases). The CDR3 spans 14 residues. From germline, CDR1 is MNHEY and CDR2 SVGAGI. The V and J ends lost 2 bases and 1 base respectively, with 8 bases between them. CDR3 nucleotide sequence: TGTGCCAGCAGTTACGCGGGGCCGAACACTGAAGCTTTCTTT. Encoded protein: CASSYAGPNTEAFF.

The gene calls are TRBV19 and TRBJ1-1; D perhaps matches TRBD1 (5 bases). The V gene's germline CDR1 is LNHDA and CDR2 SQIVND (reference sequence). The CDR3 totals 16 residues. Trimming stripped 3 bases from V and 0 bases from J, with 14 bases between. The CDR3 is CASSIPDSALNTEAFF. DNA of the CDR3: TGTGCCAGTAGTATCCCCGACAGCGCTCTGAACACTGAAGCTTTCTTT.

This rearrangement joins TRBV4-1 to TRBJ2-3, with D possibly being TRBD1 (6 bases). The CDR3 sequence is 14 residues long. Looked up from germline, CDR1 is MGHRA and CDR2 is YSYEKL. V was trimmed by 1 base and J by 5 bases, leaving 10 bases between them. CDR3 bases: TGCGCCAGCAGCCAAGGGCAGGGGTTAGATACGCAGTATTTT. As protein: CASSQGQGLDTQYF.

The CDR3 DNA reads TGTGCCAGCAGTCCGCTAGGGGGGGACCTTCTAGAGACCCAGTACTTC. It yields the protein CASSPLGGDLLETQYF. The chain employs TRBV7-9 and TRBJ2-5, with D perhaps TRBD2 (7 bases). This CDR3 region has 16 residues. The germline CDR1 and CDR2 sequences are SEHNR and FQNEAQ (reference sequence). Trimming pared 6 bases from V and 4 bases from J, leaving 21 bases between.

The CDR3 region has the DNA TGTGCCAGCAGTGAAAGCGGGGGGCCATCCTACGAGCAGTACTTC. Residues: CASSESGGPSYEQYF. The chain carries TRBV2 and TRBJ2-7, with 9 bases aligning to TRBD2. Germline assignment: CDR1 SNHLY and CDR2 FYNNEI. V shed 2 bases, J shed 1 base, and the junction held 3 bases outside the gene matches. This CDR3 is built from 15 residues.

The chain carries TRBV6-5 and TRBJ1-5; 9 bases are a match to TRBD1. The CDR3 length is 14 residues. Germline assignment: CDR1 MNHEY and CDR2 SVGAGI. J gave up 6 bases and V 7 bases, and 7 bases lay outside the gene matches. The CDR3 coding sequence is TGTGCCAGCAACCCCACAGGGGGCGTTCAGCCCCAGCATTTT. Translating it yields CASNPTGGVQPQHF.

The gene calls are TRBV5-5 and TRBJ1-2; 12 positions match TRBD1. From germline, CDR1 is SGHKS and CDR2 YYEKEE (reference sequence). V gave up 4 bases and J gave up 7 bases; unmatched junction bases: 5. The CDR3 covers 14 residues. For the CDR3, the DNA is TGTGCCAGCAGCAAGGGACAGGGGGCAGGTGGCTACACCTTC. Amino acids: CASSKGQGAGGYTF. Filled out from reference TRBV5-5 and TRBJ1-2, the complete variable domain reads DAGVTQSPTHLIKTRGQQVTLRCSPISGHKSVSWYQQVLGQGPQFIFQYYEKEERGRGNFPDRFSARQFPNYSSELNVNALLLGDSALYLCASSKGQGAGGYTFGSGTRLTVV.

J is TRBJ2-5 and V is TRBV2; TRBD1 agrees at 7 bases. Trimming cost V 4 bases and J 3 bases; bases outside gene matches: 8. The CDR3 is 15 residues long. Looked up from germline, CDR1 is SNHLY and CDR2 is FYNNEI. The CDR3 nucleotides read TGTGCCAGCAGTGGGGGGTCGGACAGGAAAGAGACCCAGTACTTC. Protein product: CASSGGSDRKETQYF.

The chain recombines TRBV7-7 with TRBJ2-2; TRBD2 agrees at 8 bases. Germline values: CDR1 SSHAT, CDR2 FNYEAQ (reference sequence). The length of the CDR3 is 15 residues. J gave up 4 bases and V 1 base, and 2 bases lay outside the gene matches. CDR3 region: CASSLELAGTGELFF. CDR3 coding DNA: TGTGCCAGCAGCTTAGAGCTAGCGGGCACCGGGGAGCTGTTTTTT.

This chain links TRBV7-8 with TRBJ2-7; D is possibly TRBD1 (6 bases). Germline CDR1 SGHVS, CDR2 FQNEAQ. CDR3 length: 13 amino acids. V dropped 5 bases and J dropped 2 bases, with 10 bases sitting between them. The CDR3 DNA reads TGTGCCAGCAGCCAAGACAGGACCTACGAGCAGTACTTC. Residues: CASSQDRTYEQYF.

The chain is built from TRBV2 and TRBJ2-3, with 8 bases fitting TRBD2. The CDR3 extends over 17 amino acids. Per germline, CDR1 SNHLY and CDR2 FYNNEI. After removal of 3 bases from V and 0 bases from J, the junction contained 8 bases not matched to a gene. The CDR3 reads CASSDLERGFSTDTQYF. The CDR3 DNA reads TGTGCCAGCAGTGATCTCGAGCGGGGGTTTAGCACAGATACGCAGTATTTT.

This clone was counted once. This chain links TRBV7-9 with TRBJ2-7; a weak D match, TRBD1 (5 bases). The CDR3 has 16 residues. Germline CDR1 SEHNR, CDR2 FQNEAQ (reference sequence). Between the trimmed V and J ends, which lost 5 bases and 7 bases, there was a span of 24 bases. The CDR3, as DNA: TGTGCCAGCAGCCCGACTTCAGGGATGCAACTGAATGAGCAGTACTTC. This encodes CASSPTSGMQLNEQYF.

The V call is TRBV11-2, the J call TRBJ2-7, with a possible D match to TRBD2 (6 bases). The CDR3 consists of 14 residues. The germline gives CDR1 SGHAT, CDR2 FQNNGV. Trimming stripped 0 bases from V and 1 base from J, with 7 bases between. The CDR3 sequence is CASSLERESYEQYF. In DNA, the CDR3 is TGTGCCAGCAGCTTAGAGCGGGAATCCTACGAGCAGTACTTC.

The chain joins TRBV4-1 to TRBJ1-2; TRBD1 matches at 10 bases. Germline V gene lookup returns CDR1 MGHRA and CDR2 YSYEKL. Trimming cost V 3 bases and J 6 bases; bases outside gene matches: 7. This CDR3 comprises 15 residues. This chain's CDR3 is CASSHFGTGDHGYTF. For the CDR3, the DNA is TGCGCCAGCAGCCATTTCGGGACAGGGGATCATGGCTACACCTTC.

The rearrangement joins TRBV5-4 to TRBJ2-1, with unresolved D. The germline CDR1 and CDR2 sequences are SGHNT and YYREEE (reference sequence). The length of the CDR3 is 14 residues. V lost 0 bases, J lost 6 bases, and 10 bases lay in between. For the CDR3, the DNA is TGTGCCAGCAGCTTGGTGGCTAGTCGCAATGAGCAGTTCTTC. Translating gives CASSLVASRNEQFF.

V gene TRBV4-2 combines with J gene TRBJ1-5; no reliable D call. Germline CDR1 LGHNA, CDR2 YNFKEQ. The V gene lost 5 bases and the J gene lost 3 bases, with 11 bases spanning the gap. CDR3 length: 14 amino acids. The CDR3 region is CASSEWTDNQPQHF. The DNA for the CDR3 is TGTGCCAGCAGCGAATGGACTGACAATCAGCCCCAGCATTTT.

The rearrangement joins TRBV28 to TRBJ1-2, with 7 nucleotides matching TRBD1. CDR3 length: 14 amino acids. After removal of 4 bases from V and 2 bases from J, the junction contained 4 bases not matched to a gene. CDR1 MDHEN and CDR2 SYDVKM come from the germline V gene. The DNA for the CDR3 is TGTGCCAGCAGTTACAGGGGCGCAAACTATGGCTACACCTTC. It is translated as CASSYRGANYGYTF.

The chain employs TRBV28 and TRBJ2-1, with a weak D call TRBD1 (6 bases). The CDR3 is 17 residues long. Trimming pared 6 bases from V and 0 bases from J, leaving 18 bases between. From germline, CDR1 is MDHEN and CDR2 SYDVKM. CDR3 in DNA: TGTGCCAGCAGCCCGGGGACAAGTACTCTCTCCTACAATGAGCAGTTCTTC. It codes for CASSPGTSTLSYNEQFF.

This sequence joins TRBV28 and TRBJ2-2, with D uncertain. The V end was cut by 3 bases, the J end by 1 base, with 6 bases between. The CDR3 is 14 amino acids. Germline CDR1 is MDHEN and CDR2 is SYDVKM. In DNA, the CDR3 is TGTGCCAGCAGTTTTAGACAGAACACCGGGGAGCTGTTTTTT. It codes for CASSFRQNTGELFF.